These 22 T cell receptor beta chains were all obtained from the same sample, sequenced in a study of control samples from healthy donors and cancer patients. The table came from immunoSEQ multiplex PCR; TCRdb's copy has only in-frame clones and leaves some out. This repertoire shows 160,000 or so clones, approximately 96% found once; its top ten account for 7.5% to 8.5%. The material sequenced was blood. Source of these receptors: a woman in her forties in good health.

The DNA for the CDR3 is TGCAGCGTTGTGGTCGGGACGAGGTACGAGCAGTACTTC. Amino acid sequence: CSVVVGTRYEQYF. J is TRBJ2-7 and V is TRBV29-1; D possibly uses TRBD1 or TRBD2 (5 bases each). The germline V and J ends were trimmed by 4 bases and 4 bases, with 14 bases remaining between them. CDR3 length: 13 amino acids. Per the germline V gene, CDR1 is SQVTM and CDR2 is ANQGSEA.

CDR3 in amino acids: CATSDGPLRDRANPGDSPLHF. Written as DNA, the CDR3 is TGTGCCACCAGTGATGGGCCCCTGCGGGACAGGGCTAATCCGGGGGATTCACCCCTCCACTTT. The chain carries TRBV24-1 and TRBJ1-6, with 9 nucleotides matching TRBD1. CDR1 KGHDR and CDR2 SFDVKD come from the germline V gene. With V trimmed by 3 bases and J by 8 bases, 22 bases remained unmatched. There are 21 residues in the CDR3.

The CDR3 region has the DNA TGCGCCAGCAGTTCTGGGACCTACGAGCAGTACTTC. It yields the protein CASSSGTYEQYF. The gene calls are TRBV5-1 and TRBJ2-7; D gene ambiguous. V gave up 5 bases and J gave up 2 bases, with 8 bases separating them. This CDR3 has 12 amino acids. CDR1 and CDR2 from the germline V gene are SGHRS and YFSETQ. The variable domain in full, completed from reference TRBV5-1 and TRBJ2-7, reads KAGVTQTPRYLIKTRGQQVTLSCSPISGHRSVSWYQQTPGQGLQFLFEYFSETQRNKGNFPGRFSGRQFSNSRSEMNVSTLELGDSALYLCASSSGTYEQYFGPGTRLTVT.

This clone was picked up a small number of times. V and J are TRBV3-1 (or the pseudogene TRBV3-2) and TRBJ2-1, with a possible D match to TRBD1 (6 bases). Germline V lookup: CDR1 LGHDT, CDR2 YNNKEL (reference sequence). The germline V and J ends were trimmed by 1 base and 0 bases, with 7 bases remaining between them. This CDR3 comprises 15 residues. The CDR3 DNA is TGTGCCAGCAGCCAAGGAGGGGGCTCCTACAATGAGCAGTTCTTC. Protein: CASSQGGGSYNEQFF.

V is TRBV4-3 and J is TRBJ1-3; 9 nucleotides agree with TRBD1. The CDR3 has 15 amino acids. In germline, CDR1 is LGHNA, CDR2 YSLEER. J gave up 8 bases and V 6 bases, and 11 bases lay outside the gene matches. The CDR3 nucleotides are TGCGCCAGCAGACGGGACAGGGCCTCGCGGGACACCATATATTTT. Protein sequence: CASRRDRASRDTIYF.

The chain's CDR3 is CASSGTGVDEQYF. DNA for the CDR3: TGTGCCAGCTCCGGGACAGGGGTCGACGAGCAGTACTTC. This rearrangement joins TRBV12-3 or TRBV12-4 to TRBJ2-7; 10 bases agree with TRBD1. This CDR3 region has 13 residues. Unmatched junction bases numbered 6, after V lost 8 bases and J lost 5 bases.

The rearrangement links TRBV7-9 to TRBJ1-1; 8 nucleotides match TRBD1. Germline CDR1 SEHNR, CDR2 FQNEAQ (reference sequence). The J segment lost 1 base and the V segment lost 3 bases, leaving 7 bases of the junction unmatched. This CDR3 spans 16 amino acids. The DNA of the CDR3 is TGTGCCAGCAGCTTGGGGCTAGGACAGGGGAACACTGAAGCTTTCTTT. Its protein is CASSLGLGQGNTEAFF.

The chain has TRBV21-1 and TRBJ1-2; TRBD1 was called by the table and not checked on the DNA. TRBV21-1 is designated a pseudogene. The CDR3 is 12 amino acids. This chain's CDR3 is CASTTDRDGYTF. CDR3 bases: TGTGCCAGCACAACGGACAGGGACGGCTACACCTTC.

In DNA, the CDR3 is TGCAGCGTTGAATGGGGAGGGAACACTGAAGCTTTCTTT. Protein: CSVEWGGNTEAFF. This chain joins TRBV29-1 and TRBJ1-1, with D unresolved. The CDR3 is 13 amino acids. V lost 2 bases and J 1 base, leaving 8 bases between the germline ends. The germline CDR1 and CDR2 sequences are SQVTM and ANQGSEA.

This rearrangement joins TRBV5-4 to TRBJ1-3; maybe TRBD1 (5 bases). Germline-derived CDR1 and CDR2 are SGHNT and YYREEE (reference sequence). Trimming removed 0 bases at V and 0 bases at J, with 10 bases between. This CDR3 has 16 amino acids. CDR3 bases: TGTGCCAGCAGCTTGGTCGCAGGGAACTCTGGAAACACCATATATTTT. Protein: CASSLVAGNSGNTIYF.

This sequence joins TRBV6-2 or TRBV6-3 and TRBJ2-1; possible D gene TRBD1, 5 bases. The CDR3 sequence is 14 residues long. Germline V lookup: CDR1 MNHEY, CDR2 SVGEGT. The ends were cut back, 6 bases at V and 3 bases at J, with 12 bases in the middle. In nucleotides, the CDR3 is TGTGCCAGCAGCGTCGACAGAAGCTACAATGAGCAGTTCTTC. Its translation: CASSVDRSYNEQFF.

This clone showed up just once. The rearrangement links TRBV19 to TRBJ2-3, with 8 nucleotides matching TRBD1. J was trimmed by 2 bases and V by 3 bases; bases with no gene match: 7. The CDR3 sequence is 16 residues long. CDR1 and CDR2 (germline): LNHDA, SQIVND (reference sequence). The CDR3, as DNA: TGTGCCAGTAGTATCACCGGGACAGGCCCCACAGATACGCAGTATTTT. Protein: CASSITGTGPTDTQYF.

This chain links TRBV2 with TRBJ1-1, with TRBD1 matching over 7 bases. The CDR3 has 14 residues. CDR1 and CDR2 from the germline V gene are SNHLY and FYNNEI. V lost 5 bases, J lost 3 bases, and 6 bases stayed unmatched. In DNA, the CDR3 is TGTGCCAGCAGTATAGGGGGCTCGGACACTGAAGCTTTCTTT. As protein: CASSIGGSDTEAFF.

This sequence joins TRBV10-3 and TRBJ1-1; no definite D call. Germline lookup yields CDR1 ENHRY and CDR2 SYGVKD. With 2 bases removed from V and 2 bases from J, the gap between germline ends came to 0 bases. The length of the CDR3 is 11 residues. CDR3 in amino acids: CAISENTEAFF. CDR3 nucleotides: TGTGCCATCAGTGAGAACACTGAAGCTTTCTTT.

This chain uses TRBV30 with TRBJ1-5, with D perhaps TRBD1 (5 bases). V lost 1 base to trimming and J lost 7 bases, with 11 bases between them. Germline V lookup: CDR1 GTSNPN, CDR2 SVGIG (reference sequence). CDR3 length equals 13 residues. The CDR3 reads CAWSAGGGQPQHF. DNA of the CDR3: TGTGCCTGGAGTGCGGGGGGAGGACAGCCCCAGCATTTT.

CDR3 bases: TGTGCCAGCAGTGAATCCATCCTGAGCTCTGGAAACACCATATATTTT. Translating it yields CASSESILSSGNTIYF. The chain is built from TRBV25-1 and TRBJ1-3, with D uncertain. Germline CDR1 reads MGHDK; CDR2 reads SYGVNS. The CDR3 consists of 16 residues. V lost 1 base and J lost 0, with 10 bases in between.

The chain couples TRBV7-3 to TRBJ2-1; TRBD2 is a possible D gene (7 bases). CDR1 and CDR2 from the germline V gene are SGHTA and FQGTGA. V lost 0 bases, J lost 2 bases, and 11 bases lay in between. The CDR3 is 16 amino acids. CDR3 DNA: TGTGCCAGCAGCTTAACTCGCGGGGGCCCCTACAATGAGCAGTTCTTC. Amino acid sequence: CASSLTRGGPYNEQFF.

V gene TRBV19 combines with J gene TRBJ1-6; D might be TRBD1 (6 bases). V dropped 7 bases and J dropped 7 bases, with 11 bases sitting between them. CDR1 and CDR2 (germline): LNHDA, SQIVND (reference sequence). The CDR3 has 13 amino acids. The DNA for the CDR3 is TGTGCCAGTAATCCCCAGGGGAATTCACCCCTCCACTTT. This gives the protein CASNPQGNSPLHF.

V and J are TRBV7-2 and TRBJ1-2; D possibly corresponds to TRBD1 (6 bases). The CDR3 totals 13 residues. Trimming removed 6 bases from V and 8 bases from J, with 16 bases in between. Germline V gene sequence: CDR1 SGHTA, CDR2 FQGNSA. The CDR3 region has the DNA TGTGCCAGCAGTTATAGGGGGGCGGGAGGCTACACCTTC. This translates into CASSYRGAGGYTF.

The chain has TRBV11-1 and TRBJ1-6, with D hard to call. CDR3 length: 13 amino acids. CDR1 and CDR2 (germline): SGHAT, FQDESV (reference sequence). Trimming cost V 3 bases and J 9 bases, with 9 bases left between them. CDR3 bases: TGTGCCAGCAGCTTTTCGTTAGGTTCACCCCTCCACTTT. Translated: CASSFSLGSPLHF.

The chain has TRBV6-2 or TRBV6-3 and TRBJ2-2; either TRBD1 or TRBD2 may supply D (5 bases each). Per germline, CDR1 MNHEY and CDR2 SVGEGT. The length of the CDR3 is 15 residues. With 4 bases removed from V and 2 bases from J, the gap between germline ends came to 11 bases. The CDR3: CASSWAGTNTGELFF. As DNA, the CDR3 is TGTGCCAGCAGTTGGGCAGGGACCAACACCGGGGAGCTGTTTTTT.

V is TRBV5-4 and J is TRBJ1-5; D ambiguous. The CDR3 has 12 residues. CDR1 SGHNT and CDR2 YYREEE come from the germline V gene (reference sequence). The ends were cut back, 2 bases at V and 5 bases at J, with 5 bases in the middle. Here the CDR3 DNA reads TGTGCCAGCAGCTTTGACTATCAGCCCCAGCATTTT. This sequence encodes CASSFDYQPQHF.